This T cell receptor beta chain was identified in a study of T cell repertoires in cytomegalovirus infection. Study context: Both recently identified HLA-C-restricted and well-studied HLA-B-restricted CMV epitopes were used in the study. CMV infection and matching HLA type were both indicated by public TCR beta signatures. Broader study findings: Frequencies of public TCR beta families were cumulated, and this identified carriers of CMV plus the relevant HLA. Clonotype analysis showed dominance of the ex vivo response by HLA-C-restricted CMV-specific TCR beta clonotypes.

With 5 bases clipped from V and 5 bases from J, the junction kept 9 bases outside the gene matches. CDR1 and CDR2 from the germline V gene are SEHNR and FQNEAQ (reference sequence). The CDR3 runs to 17 residues. With respect to this clonotype: Its specificity is unknown.

TCRdb called the reads again in MiXCR, with one record for every CDR3 protein. The sample holds about 770,000 distinct CDR3 sequences, 25% to 30% seen once. The source of this sequence is a human donor in good health (CMV status not recorded). Some clones in this sample may be carry-over from other donors' samples. V is TRBV7-9 and J is TRBJ2-1; 13 positions match TRBD2. Sequenced here: cultured CD8+ T cells from PBMCs, sampled from culture after CMV antigen stimulation. The CDR3 bases are TGTGCCAGCAGCCAAAGACTAGCGGGGGGTAATAACAATGAGCAGTTCTTC. Translating gives CASSQRLAGGNNNEQFF.